Following are 17 T cell receptor delta chains from one sample sequenced in a study of Vδ1+ human thymocytes. For these TCRs, the target antigens are not known. Overall study results and limits: Thymic TRG and TRD repertoires appeared highly polyclonal, with Gaussian CDR3 length distributions.

Extracted RNA was reverse transcribed into cDNA. Pooled V-gene forward primers with one constant-region reverse primer generated the CDR3 amplicons by multiplex PCR. TCRdb re-processed the multiplex PCR reads via CATT. The data contain over 45,000 delta-chain clones, approximately 15% of them seen just once; the ten biggest clones take up roughly 0.5%. Sequenced sample: Vdelta1+ gamma-delta thymocytes from the thymus. The sample's subset: FACS-sorted CD3+ TCRalphabeta- TCRVdelta1+ TCRVdelta2- thymocytes. These TCRs come from a boy less than two years old who had congenital heart surgery.

J is TRDJ1 and V is TRDV1, with 10 bases fitting TRDD3. The V and J ends lost 0 bases and 0 bases, in that order; junction bases with no gene match: 22. Germline loops: CDR1 TSWWSYY, CDR2 QGS. CDR3 length: 23 residues. The DNA for the CDR3 is TGTGCTCTTGGGGAACTTCCATCCTCACGGCTGTACTGGGGGATCGCGTACACCGATAAACTCATCTTT. It specifies CALGELPSSRLYWGIAYTDKLIF.

This clone was detected only a few times. The rearrangement joins TRDV1 to TRDJ1; D unresolved. The CDR3 has 17 amino acids. Per germline, CDR1 TSWWSYY and CDR2 QGS. With 0 bases removed from V and 0 bases from J, the gap between germline ends came to 14 bases. The CDR3 loop is CALGELHTWLYTDKLIF. CDR3 DNA: TGTGCTCTTGGGGAACTTCACACGTGGCTGTACACCGATAAACTCATCTTT.

This clone was seen only a few times. A much larger clone differs from this one at a single base, so this may be a read error. J is TRDJ1 and V is TRDV2; D is uncertain. CDR3 length equals 13 residues. V gave up 1 base and J gave up 10 bases, with 15 bases separating them. From germline, CDR1 is GEAIGNYY and CDR2 EKD. CDR3: CACDTNSAVGLIF. As DNA, the CDR3 is TGTGCCTGTGACACGAATTCCGCTGTGGGACTCATCTTT.

This clone was seen a few times. V usage is TRDV3 and J usage is TRDJ1; the match to TRDD3 covers 8 bases. The CDR3 loop spans 18 amino acids. Trimming cost V 1 base and J 2 bases; bases outside gene matches: 18. The germline CDR1 and CDR2 sequences are TVYSNPD and GDNSRS (reference sequence). This chain's CDR3 is CAFTDAPSVGDGTDKLIF. CDR3 DNA sequence: TGTGCCTTTACGGATGCCCCGTCTGTGGGGGATGGAACCGATAAACTCATCTTT.

This clone came up a few times. The chain links TRDV1 to TRDJ1; TRDD3 matches at 8 bases. Germline V gives CDR1 TSWWSYY, CDR2 QGS. V was clipped by 3 bases and J by 0 bases; unmatched bases: 12. This CDR3 is built from 18 residues. CDR3 protein: CALGDHSALGANTDKLIF. The CDR3 DNA reads as TGTGCTCTTGGGGACCATTCCGCACTGGGGGCGAACACCGATAAACTCATCTTT.

V is TRDV1 and J is TRDJ1, with 8 bases that match TRDD3. The V gene's germline CDR1 is TSWWSYY and CDR2 QGS. The V segment lost 0 bases and the J segment 1 base; nucleotides outside the gene matches: 16. This CDR3 is built from 20 residues. The CDR3: CALGELGHLRGIIRTDKLIF. The DNA for the CDR3 is TGTGCTCTTGGGGAACTAGGCCACCTACGGGGGATAATCCGCACCGATAAACTCATCTTT.

In this sample, this clone turned up a few times. The rearrangement uses TRDV1 and TRDJ1; TRDD3 matches at 13 bases. Germline assignment: CDR1 TSWWSYY and CDR2 QGS. The CDR3 extends over 21 amino acids. With 5 bases clipped from V and 0 bases from J, the junction kept 18 bases outside the gene matches. CDR3 nucleotides: TGTGCTCTTGGGTTCTTTACTTACTGGGGGATACGTCGCTCAGACACCGATAAACTCATCTTT. It is translated as CALGFFTYWGIRRSDTDKLIF.

This clone came up a few times. This chain uses TRDV1 with TRDJ1; a weak D match, TRDD3 (6 bases). The CDR3 spans 18 residues. Germline CDR1 reads TSWWSYY; CDR2 reads QGS. The germline V and J ends were trimmed by 1 base and 3 bases, with 21 bases remaining between them. The DNA of the CDR3 is TGTGCTCTTGGGGAACGCCTACCCGGGGGACCTTGGCCCGATAAACTCATCTTT. The encoded protein is CALGERLPGGPWPDKLIF.

This clone was picked up a small number of times. V usage is TRDV1 and J usage is TRDJ1, with D maybe TRDD3 (6 bases). V was pared by 0 bases and J by 12 bases, with 29 bases between. This CDR3 is built from 18 residues. Germline CDR1 TSWWSYY, CDR2 QGS. CDR3 coding DNA: TGTGCTCTTGGGGAACTCGGGAGAACTGGGTCCCGTGGGAGGGTTGTCATCTTT. Amino acid sequence: CALGELGRTGSRGRVVIF.

In regard to this clone: One junction end disagrees with the germline gene, perhaps due to a read error. The sample carries other DNA sequences with the same CDR3. V gene TRAV29/DV5 combines with J gene TRDJ1; tentatively, D is TRDD3 (5 bases). Germline V gives CDR1 NSMFDY, CDR2 ISSIKDK. This CDR3 has 17 amino acids. The CDR3 loop reads CAASALIRRLIHDKLIF. The CDR3 DNA reads as TGTGCCGCAAGCGCCTTAATACGACGCCTTATCCACGATAAACTCATCTTT.

V and J are TRDV1 and TRDJ1; tentative D call: TRDD2 (6 bases). Germline assignment: CDR1 TSWWSYY and CDR2 QGS. V lost 1 base and J 10 bases, leaving 28 bases between the germline ends. The CDR3 length is 18 residues. The CDR3 DNA reads TGTGCTCTTGGGGAACGCTTCGTCCTACGAAGGGATCCCATTGTACTCATCTTT. It yields the protein CALGERFVLRRDPIVLIF.

V and J are TRAV29/DV5 and TRDJ3; D gene uncertain. This CDR3 is 15 amino acids long. Germline CDR1 reads NSMFDY; CDR2 reads ISSIKDK. Deletions cut 3 bases from V and 0 bases from J, with 7 bases between. The CDR3 DNA reads TGTGCAGCAACCATCGGCTCCTGGGACACCCGACAGATGTTTTTC. As protein: CAATIGSWDTRQMFF. Variable domain in full (rest from reference TRAV29/DV5 and TRDJ3): DQQVKQNSPSLSVQEGRISILNCDYTNSMFDYFLWYKKYPAEGPTFLISISSIKDKNEDGRFTVFLNKSAKHLSLHIVPSQPGDSAVYFCAATIGSWDTRQMFFGTGIKLFVEP.

The chain is built from TRDV1 and TRDJ1; 12 nucleotides match TRDD3. The CDR3 totals 17 residues. Germline CDR1 is TSWWSYY and CDR2 is QGS. The V gene end was trimmed by 2 bases and the J gene end by 8 bases; junction bases not matched to a gene: 12. The CDR3 nucleotides are TGTGCTCTTGGGGAAACTCCCCTACACTGGGGGATACCGAAACTCATCTTT. As protein: CALGETPLHWGIPKLIF.

The chain uses TRDV2 and TRDJ3; 13 nucleotides align to TRDD3. V shed 1 base, J shed 0 bases, and the junction held 11 bases outside the gene matches. Germline V gives CDR1 GEAIGNYY, CDR2 EKD. The CDR3 covers 22 residues. The CDR3 DNA follows: TGTGCCTGTGACACTTTACTGGGGGATACGCGACCGAGCTCCTGGGACACCCGACAGATGTTTTTC. This encodes CACDTLLGDTRPSSWDTRQMFF.

This clone has more than one count but fewer than ten. The chain links TRDV1 to TRDJ1; D possibly corresponds to TRDD3 (6 bases). V lost 4 bases, J lost 1 base, and 16 bases lay in between. Germline-derived CDR1 and CDR2 are TSWWSYY and QGS. The CDR3 spans 16 residues. CDR3 DNA sequence: TGTGCTCTTGGGGGGCAACGGGGATGTTCCACCGATAAACTCATCTTT. The encoded protein is CALGGQRGCSTDKLIF.

The V and J genes are TRDV1 and TRDJ1, with 13 bases fitting TRDD3. CDR3 length equals 23 residues. Per the germline V gene, CDR1 is TSWWSYY and CDR2 is QGS. The ends lost 4 bases at V and 2 bases at J; junction bases unmatched: 25. The CDR3 region is CALGVLLVLLAPTGGYGTDKLIF. The CDR3 nucleotides read TGTGCTCTTGGGGTACTATTGGTCCTACTGGCCCCTACTGGGGGATACGGGACCGATAAACTCATCTTT.

This clone was recorded a few times. The V and J genes are TRDV1 and TRDJ1; weak D call: TRDD2 (5 bases). Trimming pared 0 bases from V and 1 base from J, leaving 21 bases between. The CDR3 consists of 19 residues. Germline V lookup: CDR1 TSWWSYY, CDR2 QGS. The DNA of the CDR3 is TGTGCTCTTGGGGAACTCCTCCCCTTCTCGCTACCTTCCACCGATAAACTCATCTTT. Translating gives CALGELLPFSLPSTDKLIF.